This entry concerns a single TCR beta chain. These data come from a study of T cell changes during pregnancy in multiple sclerosis. V shed 3 bases and J 8 bases; nucleotides not matched to a gene: 7. The CDR3 runs 14 residues. In germline, CDR1 is SGDLS, CDR2 YYNGEE. Assay used: immunoSEQ multiplex PCR; TCRdb lists only in-frame clones, some missing. Of about 39,000 clones listed, 80% to 95% are singletons. This TCR derives from a female donor with multiple sclerosis, enrolled in a pregnancy study. The chain links TRBV9 to TRBJ2-5; 10 bases map to TRBD2. Source: CD8+ T cells from peripheral blood mononuclear cells, taken before pregnancy. CDR3 nucleotides: TGTGCCAGCAGCGACGAGCGGGAGGGCCAAACCCAGTACTTC. Protein: CASSDEREGQTQYF.